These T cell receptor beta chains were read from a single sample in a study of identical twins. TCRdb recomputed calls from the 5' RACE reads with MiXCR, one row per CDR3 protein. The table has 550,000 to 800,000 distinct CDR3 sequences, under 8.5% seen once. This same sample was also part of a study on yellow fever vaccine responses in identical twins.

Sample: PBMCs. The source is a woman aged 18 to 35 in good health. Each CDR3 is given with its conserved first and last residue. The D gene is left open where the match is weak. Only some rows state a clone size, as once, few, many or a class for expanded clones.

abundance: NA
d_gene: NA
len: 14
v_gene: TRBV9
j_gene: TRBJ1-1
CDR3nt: TGTGCCAGCCAGCCGGGCAGATGGAACACTGAAGCTTTCTTT
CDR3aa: CASQPGRWNTEAFF

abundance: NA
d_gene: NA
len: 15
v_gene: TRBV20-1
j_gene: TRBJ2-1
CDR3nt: TGCAGTGCTAGACGTCCAGGGAAAGGGGGCAATGAGCAGTTCTTC
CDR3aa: CSARRPGKGGNEQFF

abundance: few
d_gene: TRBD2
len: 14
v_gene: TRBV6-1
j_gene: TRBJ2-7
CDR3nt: TGTGCCAGCGGATATAGGAGCGGGGCCTACGAGCAGTACTTC
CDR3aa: CASGYRSGAYEQYF

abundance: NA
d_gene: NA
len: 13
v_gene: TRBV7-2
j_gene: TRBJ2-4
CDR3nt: TGTGCCAGCAGCGCGGACTGGAAAAACATTCAGTACTTC
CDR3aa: CASSADWKNIQYF

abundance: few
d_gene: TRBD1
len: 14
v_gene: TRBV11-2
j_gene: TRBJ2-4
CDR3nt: TGTGCCAGCAGCTTAGGCCGGACAGGGAGCATTCAGTACTTC
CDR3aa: CASSLGRTGSIQYF

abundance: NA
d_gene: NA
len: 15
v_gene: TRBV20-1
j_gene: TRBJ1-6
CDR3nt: TGCAGTGCTAGAGTAGGGGGGCCAGATAATTCACCCCTCCACTTT
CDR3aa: CSARVGGPDNSPLHF

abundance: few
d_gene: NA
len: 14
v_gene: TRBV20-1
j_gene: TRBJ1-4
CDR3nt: TGCAGTGCTCCCTCGCCGAGCACTAATGAAAAACTGTTTTTT
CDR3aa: CSAPSPSTNEKLFF

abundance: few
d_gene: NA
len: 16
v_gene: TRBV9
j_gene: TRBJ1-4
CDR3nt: TGTGCCAGCAGCCGGACACCAGGGCCAACTAATGAAAAACTGTTTTTT
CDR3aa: CASSRTPGPTNEKLFF

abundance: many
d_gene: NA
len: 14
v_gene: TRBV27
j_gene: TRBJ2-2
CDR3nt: TGTGCCAGCAGTTTATCTCAGGACACCGGGGAGCTGTTTTTT
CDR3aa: CASSLSQDTGELFF

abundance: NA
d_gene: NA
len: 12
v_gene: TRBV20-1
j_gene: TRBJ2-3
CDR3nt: TGCAGTGCCCTCCCGGTGGCAGATACGCAGTATTTT
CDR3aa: CSALPVADTQYF

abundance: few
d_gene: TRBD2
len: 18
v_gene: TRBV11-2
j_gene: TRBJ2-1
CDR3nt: TGTGCCAGCAGCTTAGATATTGGTAGCGGGAGTTCATTCGATGAGCAGTTCTTC
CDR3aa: CASSLDIGSGSSFDEQFF